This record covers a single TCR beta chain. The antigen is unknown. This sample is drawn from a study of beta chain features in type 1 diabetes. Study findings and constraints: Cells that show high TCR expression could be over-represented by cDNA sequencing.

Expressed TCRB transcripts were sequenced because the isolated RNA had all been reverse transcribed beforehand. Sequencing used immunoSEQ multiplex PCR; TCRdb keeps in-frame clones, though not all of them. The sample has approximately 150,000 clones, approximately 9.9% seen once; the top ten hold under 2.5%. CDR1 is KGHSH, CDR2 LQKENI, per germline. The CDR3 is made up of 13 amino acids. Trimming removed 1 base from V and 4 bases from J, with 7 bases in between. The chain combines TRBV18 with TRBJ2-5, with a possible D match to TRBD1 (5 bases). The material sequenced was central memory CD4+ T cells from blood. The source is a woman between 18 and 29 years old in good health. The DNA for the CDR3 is TGTGCCAGCTCACCACAGGGGTTAGAGACCCAGTACTTC. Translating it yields CASSPQGLETQYF.